One sample yielded the 20 T cell receptor beta chains listed below, sequenced in a study of cytomegalovirus exposure and HLA in healthy donors. The PCR contained 60 Vbeta and 13 Jbeta primers. The repertoire was sequenced with immunoSEQ multiplex PCR; TCRdb's copy has only in-frame clones and lacks some. The data contain around 110,000 clones, around two thirds of them seen just once; the ten biggest clones take up roughly 9.8%. The sequenced material came from PBMCs. Receptors originate from a woman between 40 and 55 years old in good health and CMV-seropositive.

J is TRBJ2-6 and V is TRBV9; no clear D. Trimming removed 4 bases from V and 1 base from J, with 6 bases in between. The CDR3 loop spans 14 amino acids. Germline lookup yields CDR1 SGDLS and CDR2 YYNGEE. The CDR3 is CASSLFSGANVLTF. For the CDR3, the DNA is TGTGCCAGCAGCCTCTTTTCTGGGGCCAACGTCCTGACTTTC.

There are a few counts of this clone. The V gene is TRBV5-4, the J gene TRBJ2-7, with D perhaps matching TRBD1 (6 bases). Trimming stripped 6 bases from V and 3 bases from J, with 16 bases between. Looked up from germline, CDR1 is SGHNT and CDR2 is YYREEE (reference sequence). The CDR3 is 14 residues long. The DNA of the CDR3 is TGTGCCAGCACCCTTGAGTTGGACAGCTACGAGCAGTACTTC. Amino acids: CASTLELDSYEQYF. Full variable domain (missing parts from reference TRBV5-4 and TRBJ2-7): ETGVTQSPTHLIKTRGQQVTLRCSSQSGHNTVSWYQQALGQGPQFIFQYYREEENGRGNFPPRFSGLQFPNYSSELNVNALELDDSALYLCASTLELDSYEQYFGPGTRLTVT.

A few counts support this clone. The chain recombines TRBV18 with TRBJ2-7; 7 bases agree with TRBD2. V shed 3 bases and J 6 bases; nucleotides not matched to a gene: 11. The CDR3 runs 15 residues. Germline V gene lookup returns CDR1 KGHSH and CDR2 LQKENI. CDR3: CASSPTGTTGGEQYF. The DNA for the CDR3 is TGTGCCAGCTCACCGACCGGGACTACGGGGGGCGAGCAGTACTTC.

This clone was recorded a few times. Relative to the germline gene, one junction end is altered; a read error may explain this. The chain couples TRBV7-9 to TRBJ1-1, with a tentative D call TRBD1 (5 bases). CDR3 length: 12 residues. Looked up from germline, CDR1 is SEHNR and CDR2 is FQNEAQ (reference sequence). CDR3 nucleotide sequence: TGTTCCAGCAGCTTGGGATCAGGGCGTGCTTTCTTT. Encoded protein: CSSSLGSGRAFF.

There are a few counts of this clone. This chain connects TRBV2 to TRBJ2-1; perhaps TRBD2 as D (5 bases). This CDR3 is 14 amino acids long. V gave up 5 bases and J gave up 12 bases, with 20 bases separating them. The germline gives CDR1 SNHLY, CDR2 FYNNEI. The CDR3 sequence is CASSPLAEPRGQFF. In DNA, the CDR3 is TGTGCCAGCAGTCCCCTAGCTGAACCTAGAGGGCAGTTCTTC. The full variable domain, rest sourced from reference TRBV2 and TRBJ2-1, is EPEVTQTPSHQVTQMGQEVILRCVPISNHLYFYWYRQILGQKVEFLVSFYNNEISEKSEIFDDQFSVERPDGSNFTLKIRSTKLEDSAMYFCASSPLAEPRGQFFGPGTRLTVL.

The gene calls are TRBV27 and TRBJ1-1; the match to TRBD1 covers 7 bases. CDR1 and CDR2 from the germline V gene are MNHEY and SMNVEV (reference sequence). Trimming took 6 bases from V and 1 from J; bases not matched to a gene: 8. The CDR3 extends over 15 amino acids. CDR3 sequence (DNA): TGTGCCAGCAGAACCCGGGGACAGCAGAACACTGAAGCTTTCTTT. Amino acid sequence: CASRTRGQQNTEAFF.

This chain connects TRBV7-6 to TRBJ2-2, with 14 bases that match TRBD2. Trimming removed 10 bases from V and 0 bases from J; junction bases left unmatched: 13. The CDR3 loop spans 19 amino acids. Germline-derived CDR1 and CDR2 are SGHVS and FNYEAQ. This CDR3 is CATPLPGLAGASNTGELFF. Here the CDR3 DNA reads TGTGCCACCCCCCTCCCGGGACTAGCGGGGGCCTCGAACACCGGGGAGCTGTTTTTT.

The V call is TRBV6-5, the J call TRBJ2-7; 9 bases map to TRBD1. The CDR3 covers 12 residues. J was trimmed by 6 bases and V by 6 bases; bases with no gene match: 3. Germline CDR1 MNHEY, CDR2 SVGAGI. The DNA for the CDR3 is TGTGCCAGCAGCCTGACAGGGGGCGAGCAGTACTTC. Protein sequence: CASSLTGGEQYF.

The rearrangement uses TRBV5-8 and TRBJ2-1, with TRBD2 identical over 14 bases. The length of the CDR3 is 15 residues. Germline values: CDR1 SGHTS, CDR2 YDEGEE. Unmatched junction bases numbered 2, after V lost 2 bases and J lost 7 bases. CDR3 in DNA: TGTGCCAGCAGCTTCGGGACTAGCGGGAGTAATGAGCAGTTCTTC. Amino acids: CASSFGTSGSNEQFF.

The chain recombines TRBV19 with TRBJ2-1; tentatively, D is TRBD2 (5 bases). Germline CDR1 and CDR2: LNHDA and SQIVND (reference sequence). Trimming removed 7 bases from V and 2 bases from J, with 12 bases in between. The CDR3 is 14 amino acids. As DNA, the CDR3 is TGTGCCAGTACTCGGGGTGGAACCTACAATGAGCAGTTCTTC. Translation: CASTRGGTYNEQFF.

The gene calls are TRBV7-9 and TRBJ2-4; the D is unclear. Germline V gene sequence: CDR1 SEHNR, CDR2 FQNEAQ (reference sequence). V lost 5 bases and J lost 9, with 11 bases in between. The CDR3 runs 12 residues. The CDR3, as DNA: TGTGCCAGCAGCCTAACCTCGGGCATTCAGTACTTC. Its protein is CASSLTSGIQYF.

The chain combines TRBV10-1 with TRBJ2-7, with 8 bases identical to TRBD1. Trimming at V came to 5 bases and at J to 2 bases, leaving 8 bases not matched to a gene. This CDR3 is built from 15 residues. From germline, CDR1 is WNHNN and CDR2 SYGVQD (reference sequence). This CDR3 is CASSQRDRLTYEQYF. CDR3 sequence (DNA): TGCGCCAGCAGTCAACGGGACAGGCTGACCTACGAGCAGTACTTC.

The chain couples TRBV21-1 to TRBJ2-6; the table gives TRBD1 as D, unverified against the DNA. TRBV21-1 is a pseudogene. The CDR3 covers 17 residues. This chain's CDR3 is CASSPRDRVSGANVLTF. CDR3 nucleotides: TGTGCCAGCAGCCCCCGGGACAGGGTATCCGGGGCCAACGTCCTGACTTTC.

The J gene is TRBJ2-7, the V gene TRBV2; D gene ambiguous. Deletions cut 6 bases from V and 2 bases from J, with 23 bases between. The CDR3 runs 17 residues. Germline values: CDR1 SNHLY, CDR2 FYNNEI. The chain's CDR3 is CASSELSYSYVPYEQYF. The DNA for the CDR3 is TGTGCCAGCAGCGAACTTTCCTACAGCTACGTCCCCTACGAGCAGTACTTC. The entire variable domain, with the rest obtained from reference TRBV2 and TRBJ2-7, is as follows: EPEVTQTPSHQVTQMGQEVILRCVPISNHLYFYWYRQILGQKVEFLVSFYNNEISEKSEIFDDQFSVERPDGSNFTLKIRSTKLEDSAMYFCASSELSYSYVPYEQYFGPGTRLTVT.

This clone was seen a handful of times. This sequence joins TRBV7-3 and TRBJ1-2, with 7 positions matching TRBD1. Germline V lookup: CDR1 SGHTA, CDR2 FQGTGA. The length of the CDR3 is 13 residues. After removal of 2 bases from V and 3 bases from J, the junction contained 0 bases not matched to a gene. CDR3: CASSLDRDYGYTF. For the CDR3, the DNA is TGTGCCAGCAGCTTAGACAGGGACTATGGCTACACCTTC.

Comment on this clone: A read error may account for a junction end that differs from germline. This specimen includes other DNA sequences encoding the same CDR3. The chain couples TRBV28 to TRBJ1-2; 9 nucleotides align to TRBD1. CDR1 and CDR2 (germline): MDHEN, SYDVKM. This CDR3 comprises 13 residues. The CDR3 DNA follows: TGTGCCAGCAACCGGGACAGGGTTTATGGTTACACCTTC. This translates into CASNRDRVYGYTF.

The chain employs TRBV11-2 and TRBJ2-1; 14 nucleotides agree with TRBD2. This CDR3 is 19 amino acids long. CDR1 SGHAT and CDR2 FQNNGV come from the germline V gene. J lost 6 bases, V lost 3 bases, and 13 bases had no gene match. CDR3 DNA: TGTGCCAGCAGCTTTTATACAGCGGGACTAGCGGGAGTAGGCAATGAGCAGTTCTTC. Amino acid sequence: CASSFYTAGLAGVGNEQFF. Complete variable domain (other parts from reference TRBV11-2 and TRBJ2-1): EAGVAQSPRYKIIEKRQSVAFWCNPISGHATLYWYQQILGQGPKLLIQFQNNGVVDDSQLPKDRFSAERLKGVDSTLKIQPAKLEDSAVYLCASSFYTAGLAGVGNEQFFGPGTRLTVL.

This chain connects TRBV28 to TRBJ1-5, with D unresolved. CDR1 and CDR2 from the germline V gene are MDHEN and SYDVKM. This CDR3 has 17 residues. V shed 7 bases and J shed 0 bases, with 19 bases lying between them. This CDR3 is CASTSQSLTVSNQPQHF. The CDR3 DNA follows: TGTGCCAGCACTTCCCAATCCCTTACTGTTAGCAATCAGCCCCAGCATTTT. The full variable domain, with the rest looked up from reference TRBV28 and TRBJ1-5, is DVKVTQSSRYLVKRTGEKVFLECVQDMDHENMFWYRQDPGLGLRLIYFSYDVKMKEKGDIPEGYSVSREKKERFSLILESASTNQTSMYLCASTSQSLTVSNQPQHFGDGTRLSIL.

This clone has just a few counts. The CDR3 reads CASSQGTVNTEAFF. CDR3 DNA sequence: TGTGCCAGCAGCCAAGGGACAGTGAACACTGAAGCTTTCTTT. This chain connects TRBV5-6 to TRBJ1-1; 7 bases map to TRBD1. This CDR3 contains 14 residues. V trimming: 4 bases; J trimming: 0 bases; junction bases outside the gene matches: 3. CDR1 is SGHDT, CDR2 YYEEEE, per germline.

V gene TRBV19 combines with J gene TRBJ1-1, with D possibly TRBD1 on 5 matching bases. CDR1 and CDR2 from the germline V gene are LNHDA and SQIVND (reference sequence). The CDR3 loop spans 14 amino acids. V was trimmed by 3 bases and J by 1 base, leaving 9 bases between them. CDR3 loop: CASSIGHPNTEAFF. CDR3 nucleotides: TGTGCCAGTAGTATCGGACACCCGAACACTGAAGCTTTCTTT.